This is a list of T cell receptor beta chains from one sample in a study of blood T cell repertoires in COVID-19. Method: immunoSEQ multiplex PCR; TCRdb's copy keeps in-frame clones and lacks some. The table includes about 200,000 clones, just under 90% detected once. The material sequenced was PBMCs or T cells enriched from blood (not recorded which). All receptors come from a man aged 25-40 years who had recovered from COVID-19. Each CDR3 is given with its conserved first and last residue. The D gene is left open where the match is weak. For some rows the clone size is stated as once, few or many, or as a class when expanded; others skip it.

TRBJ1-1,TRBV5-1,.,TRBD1,TGCGCCAGCAGCGTACAGACAGGGGGACTCACTGAAGCTTTCTTT,CASSVQTGGLTEAFF
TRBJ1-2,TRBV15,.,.,TGTGCCACCAGCAGAGCGGGGTCCGAAGGCTACACCTTC,CATSRAGSEGYTF
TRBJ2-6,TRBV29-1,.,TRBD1,TGCAGCGTTGTACCGGGACAGGGTATTTCTGGGGCCAACGTCCTGACTTTC,CSVVPGQGISGANVLTF
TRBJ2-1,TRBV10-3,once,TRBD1,TGTGCCATCAGTGAGTACGGGTCGGGACAGACTTCACTTATGAATGAGCAGTTCTTC,CAISEYGSGQTSLMNEQFF
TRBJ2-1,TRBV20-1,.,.,TGCAGTCTTGTGAGTGTGAGGCAGTTCTTC,CSLVSVRQFF
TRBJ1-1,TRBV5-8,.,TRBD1,TGTGCCAGCAGCTGGGGACAGGGTGAAACTGAAGCTTTCTTT,CASSWGQGETEAFF
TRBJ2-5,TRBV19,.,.,TGTGCCAGTAGTACAGGGGAAGAGACCCAGTACTTC,CASSTGEETQYF
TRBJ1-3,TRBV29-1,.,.,TGCAGCGTTGAACAGGGAAACACCATATATTTT,CSVEQGNTIYF
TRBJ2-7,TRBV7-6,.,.,TGTGCCAGCAGCTTCGGGGGATTGCACGAGCAGTACTTC,CASSFGGLHEQYF
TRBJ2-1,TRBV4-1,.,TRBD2,TGCGCCAGCAGCCAAACATTTGTGGGGAGCGGGAGGTCCTACAATGAGCAGTTCTTC,CASSQTFVGSGRSYNEQFF
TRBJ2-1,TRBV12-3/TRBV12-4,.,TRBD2,TGTGCCAGCAGTTTACTAGCGGGGAATGAGCAGTTCTTC,CASSLLAGNEQFF
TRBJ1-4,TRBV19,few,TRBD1,TGTGCCAGTAGTATTGGGACAGGGGGCGTTGAAAAACTGTTTTTT,CASSIGTGGVEKLFF
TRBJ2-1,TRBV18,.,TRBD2,TGTGCCAGCTCACCTGATCTAGCGGAATACAATGAGCAGTTCTTC,CASSPDLAEYNEQFF
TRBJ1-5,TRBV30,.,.,TGTGCCTGGGCTAATAGGGGCCATCAGCCCCAGCATTTT,CAWANRGHQPQHF
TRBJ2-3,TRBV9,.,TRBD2,TGTGCCAGCAGCGTAACTAGCGGGGTATCAGATACGCAGTATTTT,CASSVTSGVSDTQYF
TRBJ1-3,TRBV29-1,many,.,TGCAGCGTTATCTCAGTTGGAAACACCATATATTTT,CSVISVGNTIYF
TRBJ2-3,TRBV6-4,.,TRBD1,TGTGCCAGCAGTGACTCGGGACAGGGGGCAGATACGCAGTATTTT,CASSDSGQGADTQYF
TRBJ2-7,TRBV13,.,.,TGTGCCAGCAGCTTAGGCTTGGCGGGGTCATCCTACGAGCAGTACTTC,CASSLGLAGSSYEQYF
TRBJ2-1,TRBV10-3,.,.,TGTGCCATCAGTGAGTCAGTCGGGTGGAGGTACAATGAGCAGTTCTTC,CAISESVGWRYNEQFF
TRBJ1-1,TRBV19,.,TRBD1,TGTGCCAGTAGTACCGGACAGGGCAGGATGAACACTGAAGCTTTCTTT,CASSTGQGRMNTEAFF
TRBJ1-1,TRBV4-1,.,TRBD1,TGCGCCAGCAGCCCGACAGGGTTGGGGACTGAAGCTTTCTTT,CASSPTGLGTEAFF
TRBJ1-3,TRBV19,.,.,TGTGCCAGCCAGCTCGGGGGAAACACCATATATTTT,CASQLGGNTIYF
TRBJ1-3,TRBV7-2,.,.,TGTGCCAGCAGCTTACAGGTCTCGGGAAACACCATATATTTT,CASSLQVSGNTIYF
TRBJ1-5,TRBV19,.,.,TGTGCCAGTAATGGAATTTTGGGCGGAGGGTATAGCAATCAGCCCCAGCATTTT,CASNGILGGGYSNQPQHF
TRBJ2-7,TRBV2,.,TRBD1,TGTGCCAGCAGGGGGACAGGGGCGGATATCACCTACGAGCAGTACTTC,CASRGTGADITYEQYF
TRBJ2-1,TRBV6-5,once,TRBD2,TGTGCCAGCACCCTCAGCGGGGACAATGAGCAGTTCTTC,CASTLSGDNEQFF
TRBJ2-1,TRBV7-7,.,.,TGTGCTAGCAGCTTAGATCCGGCGGGGCACAATGAGCAGTTCTTC,CASSLDPAGHNEQFF
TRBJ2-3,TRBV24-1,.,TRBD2,TGTGCCACCAGTGTCTCGTTAGCGGGGGGGACTAGCACAGATACGCAGTATTTT,CATSVSLAGGTSTDTQYF
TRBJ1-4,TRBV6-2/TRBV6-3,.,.,TGTGCCAGCAGTTACGTTGCGGAAAAACTGTTTTTT,CASSYVAEKLFF
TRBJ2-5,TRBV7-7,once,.,TGTGCTAGCAGCTTAGAGGGGGGGACTGGCGAGACCCAGTACTTC,CASSLEGGTGETQYF
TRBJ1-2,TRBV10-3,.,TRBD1,TGTGCCATCAGAGGGACAGGGGGCGACTATGGCTACACCTTC,CAIRGTGGDYGYTF
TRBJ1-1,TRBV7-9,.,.,TGTGCCAGCAGCTTAGGTTACAGGAACACTGAAGCTTTCTTT,CASSLGYRNTEAFF
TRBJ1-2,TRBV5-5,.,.,TGTGCCAGCAGCAGACAGCAGGGCATGAGCTATGGCTACACCTTC,CASSRQQGMSYGYTF
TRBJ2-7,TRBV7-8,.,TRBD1,TGTGCCAGCAGCTTGTCAGGGGGCCTAATCGCCTACGAGCAGTACTTC,CASSLSGGLIAYEQYF
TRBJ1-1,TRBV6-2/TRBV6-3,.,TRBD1,TGTGCCAGCAGTTTGACAGGGGGCGCGACCACTGAAGCTTTCTTT,CASSLTGGATTEAFF
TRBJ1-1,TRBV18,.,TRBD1,TGTGCCAGCTCAGAAGCAGGGGGCGTGAACACTGAAGCTTTCTTT,CASSEAGGVNTEAFF
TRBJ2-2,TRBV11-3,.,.,.,CASSLRAGELFF
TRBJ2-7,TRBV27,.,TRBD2,TGTGCCAGCGGTCGACTAGCGGGAGGAGATGAGCAGTACTTC,CASGRLAGGDEQYF
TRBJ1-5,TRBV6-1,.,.,TGTGCCAGCAGTGAAGTCGTGGGGCTGGGTAATCAGCCCCAGCATTTT,CASSEVVGLGNQPQHF
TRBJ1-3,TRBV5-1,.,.,TGCGCCAGCAGCGGTGGAAAAGGGGGCTCTGGAAACACCATATATTTT,CASSGGKGGSGNTIYF
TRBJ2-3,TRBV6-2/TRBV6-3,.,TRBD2,TGTGCCAGCAGTCGACGAGCGGGACTGAACACAGATACGCAGTATTTT,CASSRRAGLNTDTQYF
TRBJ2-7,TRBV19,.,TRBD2,TGTGCCACTTCGACTAGCGGGAGTTCTGGATCCGAGCAGTACTTC,CATSTSGSSGSEQYF
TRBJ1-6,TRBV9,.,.,TGTGCCAGCAGCGACGGTCTTAATTCACCCCTCCACTTT,CASSDGLNSPLHF
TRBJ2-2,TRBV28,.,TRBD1,TGTGCCAGCAGACGCCGGGACAGGGACACCGGGGAGCTGTTTTTT,CASRRRDRDTGELFF
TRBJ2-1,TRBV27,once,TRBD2,TGTGCCAGCAGTTTACGGGAGGGCCGAGGGGTACTAAGGGATGAGCAGTTCTTC,CASSLREGRGVLRDEQFF
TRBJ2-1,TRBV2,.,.,TGTGCCAGCAGTGAAGGCGGAGGCCGGGAGCAGTTCTTC,CASSEGGGREQFF
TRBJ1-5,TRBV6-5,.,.,TGTGCCAGTGGGCCCTGGCAGGGAAATCAGCCCCAGCATTTT,CASGPWQGNQPQHF
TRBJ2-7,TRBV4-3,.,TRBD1,TGCGCCAGCAGCCAAGGGGGACAGGGGTACTACGAGCAGTACTTC,CASSQGGQGYYEQYF
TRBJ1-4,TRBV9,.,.,TGTGCCAGCAGCGAGGGACAACCCGAAGAAAAACTGTTTTTT,CASSEGQPEEKLFF
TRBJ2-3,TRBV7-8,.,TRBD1,TGTGCCAGCAGCGGTTTGGGACAGGGCACAGATACGCAGTATTTT,CASSGLGQGTDTQYF
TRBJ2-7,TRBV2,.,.,TGTGCCAGCAGTGTTTCCAGGTTGACCTACGAGCAGTACTTC,CASSVSRLTYEQYF
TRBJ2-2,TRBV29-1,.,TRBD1,TGCAGCGGCCGGGACAGATACACCGGGGAGCTGTTTTTT,CSGRDRYTGELFF
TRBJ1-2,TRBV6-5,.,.,TGTGCCAGCAAGGGGGTCGGGGCTAACTATGGCTACACCTTC,CASKGVGANYGYTF
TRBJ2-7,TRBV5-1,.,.,TGCGCCAGCAGCGGTGAGGGTCCCAGCGAGTACTTC,CASSGEGPSEYF
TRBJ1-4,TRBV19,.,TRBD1,TGTGCCAGTAGACAGGACAGGGGGCTCAGAGATTCTGAAAAACTGTTTTTT,CASRQDRGLRDSEKLFF